The rows below give T cell receptor beta chains drawn from one sample of a study of cytomegalovirus exposure and HLA in healthy donors. Sequencing was performed with immunoSEQ multiplex PCR; in TCRdb, only in-frame clones are kept and a portion is missing. The table has approximately 210,000 clones, about 80% seen once; the top ten hold approximately 1%. The sequenced sample consisted of PBMCs. The receptors derive from a woman in her forties in good health and CMV-seronegative. CDR3s include the opening cysteine and the closing phenylalanine or tryptophan. A D gene is named only where the DNA matches it firmly. A clone size is listed for some rows: how often the clone was seen (once, few, many), or a class if it is expanded.

.	TRBD1	TRBJ1-2	TRBV27	CASSFSGQSNYGYTF	TGTGCCAGCAGTTTCTCGGGACAGTCCAACTATGGCTACACCTTC
few	TRBD2	TRBJ2-5	TRBV11-2	CASSLGVPSGSWKETQYF	TGTGCCAGCAGCTTAGGGGTGCCTAGCGGGAGTTGGAAAGAGACCCAGTACTTC
few	.	TRBJ2-3	TRBV6-1	CASSQRRQRTDTQYF	TGTGCCAGCAGTCAGAGGAGACAGCGCACAGATACGCAGTATTTT
once	TRBD2	TRBJ2-3	TRBV6-5	CASSYSASGITDTQYF	TGTGCCAGCAGTTACTCCGCTAGCGGGATCACAGATACGCAGTATTTT
.	.	TRBJ1-1	TRBV6-5	CASSPSVGTTEAFF	TGTGCCAGCAGCCCGAGTGTTGGTACCACTGAAGCTTTCTTT
.	.	TRBJ2-2	TRBV7-2	CASSLDRPNTGELFF	TGTGCCAGCAGCTTAGACAGGCCGAACACCGGGGAGCTGTTTTTT
.	.	TRBJ1-1	TRBV29-1	CSIPNRAGNTEAFF	TGCAGCATACCGAACAGGGCGGGGAACACTGAAGCTTTCTTT
.	TRBD1	TRBJ2-5	TRBV5-1	CASSLRPGQGPETQYF	TGCGCCAGCAGCCTGCGTCCGGGACAGGGTCCAGAGACCCAGTACTTC
.	TRBD1	TRBJ1-2	TRBV28	CASSAPQGSHGYTF	TGTGCCAGCAGTGCCCCACAGGGGAGCCATGGCTACACCTTC
few	.	TRBJ2-1	TRBV2	CASHSGYNEQFF	TGTGCCAGCCATAGCGGTTACAATGAGCAGTTCTTC
.	.	TRBJ1-1	TRBV5-1	CASSQGMGAEAFF	TGCGCCAGCAGCCAGGGGATGGGCGCTGAAGCTTTCTTT
.	.	TRBJ1-1	TRBV7-9	CSSSSTANTEAFF	TGTTCCAGCAGCTCTACTGCGAACACTGAAGCTTTCTTT
.	.	TRBJ2-2	TRBV11-2	CASSPLLYTGELFF	TGTGCCAGCAGCCCCCTCCTTTATACCGGGGAGCTGTTTTTT
many	.	TRBJ1-1	TRBV11-3	CASSLGTANTEAFF	TGTGCCAGCAGCTTAGGGACAGCGAACACTGAAGCTTTCTTT
.	.	TRBJ2-7	TRBV7-9	CASSLEAGTGEQYF	TGTGCCAGCAGCTTAGAGGCAGGAACTGGCGAGCAGTACTTC
.	TRBD2	TRBJ2-1	TRBV4-1	CASSQESSGRANEQFF	TGCGCCAGCAGCCAAGAATCAAGCGGGAGAGCTAATGAGCAGTTCTTC
.	.	TRBJ2-7	TRBV4-1	CVSSQVRLALYEQYF	TGCGTCAGCAGCCAAGTTCGTCTAGCTCTGTACGAGCAGTACTTC
few	.	TRBJ1-2	TRBV30	CAWRTYPEGYTF	TGTGCCTGGAGGACTTACCCGGAGGGCTACACCTTC
.	TRBD2	TRBJ2-1	TRBV11-3	CASSWDLAGGFQEQFF	TGTGCCAGCAGCTGGGATCTAGCGGGGGGTTTTCAGGAGCAGTTCTTC
.	.	TRBJ2-2	TRBV5-8	CASSSTGVVGTGELFF	TGTGCCAGCAGCTCAACGGGAGTAGTTGGGACCGGGGAGCTGTTTTTT
.	.	TRBJ2-5	TRBV6-5	CASSYGGPEETQYF	TGTGCCAGCAGTTACGGGGGCCCTGAAGAGACCCAGTACTTC
.	TRBD2	TRBJ2-1	TRBV14	CASTPAGRYNEQFF	TGTGCCAGCACCCCAGCGGGAAGGTACAATGAGCAGTTCTTC
.	.	TRBJ1-2	TRBV10-3	CAISDREDGYTF	TGTGCCATCAGTGACAGGGAAGATGGCTACACCTTC
.	TRBD1	TRBJ2-2	TRBV7-3	CASSPDRGNTGELFF	TGTGCCAGCAGCCCCGACAGGGGTAACACCGGGGAGCTGTTTTTT
.	.	TRBJ1-6	TRBV4-3	CASSPNRLNSPLHF	TGCGCCAGCAGCCCCAACAGGCTGAATTCACCCCTCCACTTT
.	TRBD1	TRBJ2-3	TRBV19	CASSIVRGPKITDTQYF	TGTGCCAGTAGTATAGTCAGGGGGCCGAAGATCACAGATACGCAGTATTTT
.	TRBD1	TRBJ2-1	TRBV9	CASSTRQGANEQFF	TGTGCCAGCAGCACCCGGCAGGGGGCGAATGAGCAGTTCTTC
.	.	TRBJ1-4	TRBV28	CASSQLGASRSGNEKLFF	TGTGCCAGCAGTCAACTGGGTGCCAGTAGGTCGGGTAATGAAAAACTGTTTTTT
.	.	TRBJ1-1	TRBV11-3	CASSLVSTRNTEAFF	TGTGCCAGCAGCTTAGTGAGCACGCGGAACACTGAAGCTTTCTTT
once	TRBD2	TRBJ2-1	TRBV27	CASNSGLAGLPRNEQFF	TGTGCCAGCAATTCGGGACTAGCGGGACTCCCCCGCAATGAGCAGTTCTTC
.	.	TRBJ2-1	TRBV7-9	CSSATRGRDSSDEQFF	TGTTCCAGCGCAACTAGAGGGCGGGACTCCTCGGATGAGCAGTTCTTC
.	.	TRBJ1-1	TRBV4-1	CASSQAVLWRAGAFF	TGCGCCAGCAGCCAAGCGGTCTTGTGGAGGGCGGGAGCTTTCTTT
.	.	TRBJ1-1	TRBV5-1	CASSPGQNTEAFF	TGCGCCAGCAGCCCGGGACAAAACACTGAAGCTTTCTTT
.	TRBD1	TRBJ2-3	TRBV5-1	CASKQRAQGVGDTQYF	TGCGCCAGCAAGCAAAGGGCACAGGGGGTTGGAGATACGCAGTATTTT
.	.	TRBJ2-7	TRBV7-2	CASSLSSYEQYF	TGTGCCAGCAGCCTCAGTTCCTACGAGCAGTACTTC
.	.	TRBJ2-7	TRBV6-1	CASSDRVGSVDEQYF	TGTGCCAGCAGTGACAGGGTTGGATCTGTTGACGAGCAGTACTTC
.	.	TRBJ1-5	TRBV18	CASSLSDSLNQPQHF	TGTGCCAGCTCACTGTCGGACAGCTTGAATCAGCCCCAGCATTTT
.	TRBD2	TRBJ2-7	TRBV29-1	CSVATSGSYEQYF	TGCAGCGTCGCAACTAGCGGGAGTTACGAGCAGTACTTC
few	TRBD2	TRBJ2-5	TRBV5-6	CASSLGLASQETQYF	TGTGCCAGCAGCTTGGGACTAGCGTCCCAAGAGACCCAGTACTTC
once	TRBD1	TRBJ1-1	TRBV6-1	CASSLGTVEAFF	TGTGCCAGCAGTCTGGGGACAGTTGAAGCTTTCTTT
.	.	TRBJ1-5	TRBV28	CASRMTGTLNQPQHF	TGTGCCAGCAGGATGACCGGGACACTCAATCAGCCCCAGCATTTT
.	.	TRBJ2-3	TRBV2	CASSPGTSSTDTQYF	TGTGCCAGCAGCCCCGGAACTAGCTCCACAGATACGCAGTATTTT
.	TRBD1	TRBJ1-6	TRBV5-8	CASSFGQGGNSPLHF	TGTGCCAGCAGCTTTGGACAGGGGGGCAATTCACCCCTCCACTTT
once	TRBD2	TRBJ2-3	TRBV5-1	CAAREGASDTQYF	TGCGCCGCGAGGGAGGGAGCTTCAGATACGCAGTATTTT
.	.	TRBJ2-5	TRBV5-8	CASSPARETQYF	TGTGCCAGCAGCCCGGCCAGGGAGACCCAGTACTTC
.	TRBD2	TRBJ2-5	TRBV19	CASQTSERETQYF	TGTGCCAGCCAAACTAGCGAGCGAGAGACCCAGTACTTC
.	TRBD2	TRBJ2-3	TRBV7-3	CASSSLAGLAGADTQYF	TGTGCCAGCAGCTCGCTGGCGGGACTAGCGGGTGCAGATACGCAGTATTTT
once	.	TRBJ2-6	TRBV11-3	CASSPATGNSGANVLTF	TGTGCCAGCAGCCCCGCGACAGGAAACTCTGGGGCCAACGTCCTGACTTTC
.	TRBD2	TRBJ2-3	TRBV27	CASSFLGLAGDDADTQYF	TGTGCCAGCAGTTTCCTCGGACTAGCGGGAGATGACGCAGATACGCAGTATTTT
.	.	TRBJ1-2	TRBV18	CASSPDQAFNYGYTF	TGTGCCAGCTCACCGGATCAGGCGTTTAACTATGGCTACACCTTC
.	TRBD2	TRBJ2-3	TRBV5-1	CASSWGLAGAGASTDTQYF	TGCGCCAGCAGCTGGGGACTAGCGGGAGCCGGGGCGAGCACAGATACGCAGTATTTT
.	.	TRBJ1-5	TRBV5-6	CASSLGETPRQPQHF	TGTGCCAGCAGCTTGGGGGAGACGCCCAGGCAGCCCCAGCATTTT
.	TRBD2	TRBJ2-5	TRBV19	CASSMGRGGQETQYF	TGTGCCAGTAGTATGGGGAGGGGTGGCCAAGAGACCCAGTACTTC
.	.	TRBJ1-1	TRBV7-2	CASQGLHTEAFF	TGTGCCAGCCAGGGATTGCACACTGAAGCTTTCTTT
.	.	TRBJ2-7	TRBV7-2	CASSLDHRAYEQYF	TGTGCCAGCAGCTTAGACCACAGAGCCTACGAGCAGTACTTC
.	TRBD2	TRBJ2-3	TRBV4-3	CASSRRTSGSNTDTQYF	TGCGCCAGCAGCCGCCGGACTAGCGGGAGCAACACAGATACGCAGTATTTT
.	TRBD2	TRBJ2-5	TRBV11-2	CASSPTTPAGQETQYF	TGTGCCAGCAGTCCCACAACCCCAGCGGGGCAAGAGACCCAGTACTTC